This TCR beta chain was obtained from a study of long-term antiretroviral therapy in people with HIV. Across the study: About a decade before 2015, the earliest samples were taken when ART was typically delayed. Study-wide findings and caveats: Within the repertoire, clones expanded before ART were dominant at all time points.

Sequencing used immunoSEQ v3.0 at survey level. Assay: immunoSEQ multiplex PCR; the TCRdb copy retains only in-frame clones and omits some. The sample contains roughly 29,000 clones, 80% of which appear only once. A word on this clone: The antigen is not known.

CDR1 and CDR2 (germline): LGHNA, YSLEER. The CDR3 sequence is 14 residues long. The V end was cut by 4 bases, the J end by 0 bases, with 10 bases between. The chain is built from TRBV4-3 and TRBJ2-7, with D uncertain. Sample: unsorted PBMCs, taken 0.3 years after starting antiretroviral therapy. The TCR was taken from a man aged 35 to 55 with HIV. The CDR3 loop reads CASSLKQSSYEQYF. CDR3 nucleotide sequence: TGCGCCAGCAGCCTTAAACAGAGCTCCTACGAGCAGTACTTC.